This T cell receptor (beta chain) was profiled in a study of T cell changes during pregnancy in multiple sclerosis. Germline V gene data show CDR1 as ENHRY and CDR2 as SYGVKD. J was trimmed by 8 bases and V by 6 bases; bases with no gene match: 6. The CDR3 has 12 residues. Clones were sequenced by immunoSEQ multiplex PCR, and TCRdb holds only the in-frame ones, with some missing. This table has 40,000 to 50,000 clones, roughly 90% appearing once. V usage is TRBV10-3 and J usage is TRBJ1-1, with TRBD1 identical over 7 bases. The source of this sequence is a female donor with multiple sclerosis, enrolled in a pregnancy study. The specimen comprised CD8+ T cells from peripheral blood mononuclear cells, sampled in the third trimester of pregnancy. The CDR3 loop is CAIRGTVPEAFF. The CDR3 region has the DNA TGTGCCATCAGAGGGACAGTGCCCGAAGCTTTCTTT.